The present entry profiles one TCR beta chain with its context. This entry belongs to a study of blood T cell repertoires in COVID-19. Repertoires were generated with immunoSEQ multiplex PCR, while TCRdb's copy carries only in-frame clones and drops some. The sample holds approximately 210,000 clones; around 84% are singletons and the top ten take about 20%. Germline CDR1 SEHNR, CDR2 FQNEAQ (reference sequence). V lost 5 bases to trimming and J lost 2 bases; unmatched junction nucleotides: 4. The CDR3 runs 14 residues. The specimen sequenced was peripheral blood. The sequence was obtained from a human donor in a cohort sampled during active COVID-19. This rearrangement joins TRBV7-9 to TRBJ2-3; 7 bases match TRBD1. The CDR3 loop is CASSLGTDTDTQYF. As DNA, the CDR3 is TGTGCCAGCAGCCTCGGGACAGACACAGATACGCAGTATTTT.